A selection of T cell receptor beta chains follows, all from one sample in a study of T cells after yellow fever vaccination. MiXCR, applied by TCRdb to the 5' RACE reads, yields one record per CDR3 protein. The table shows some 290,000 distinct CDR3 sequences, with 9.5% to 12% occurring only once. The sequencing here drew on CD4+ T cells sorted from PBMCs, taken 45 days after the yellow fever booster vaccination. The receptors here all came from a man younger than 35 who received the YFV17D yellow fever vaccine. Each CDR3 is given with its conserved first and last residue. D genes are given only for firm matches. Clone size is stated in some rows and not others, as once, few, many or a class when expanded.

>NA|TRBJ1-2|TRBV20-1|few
TGCAGTGCTTATAACTATGGCTACACCTTC
CSAYNYGYTF
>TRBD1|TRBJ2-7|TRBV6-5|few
TGTGCCAGCAGTTACTCGAAACAGGGGAAGAACGAGCAGTACTTC
CASSYSKQGKNEQYF
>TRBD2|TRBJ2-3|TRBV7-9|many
TGTGCCAGCAGCCCACGGGGGGGGTACACAGATACGCAGTATTTT
CASSPRGGYTDTQYF
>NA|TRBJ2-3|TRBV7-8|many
TGTGCCAGCAGCTTAGTTGATAGCACAGATACGCAGTATTTT
CASSLVDSTDTQYF
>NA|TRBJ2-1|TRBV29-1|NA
TGCAGCGTTGATCCGGTGGGCTACAATGAGCAGTTCTTC
CSVDPVGYNEQFF
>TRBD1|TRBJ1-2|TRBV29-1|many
TGCAGCGTTGGGCAGGGGGACTATGGCTACACCTTC
CSVGQGDYGYTF
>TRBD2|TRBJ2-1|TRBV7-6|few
TGTGCCAGCAGCCTGTCACTAGCGGGGCCCGGGAACAATGAGCAGTTCTTC
CASSLSLAGPGNNEQFF
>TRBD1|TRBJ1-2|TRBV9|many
TGTGCCAGCAGCGCACCGGGACAGGGGGGGTATGGCTACACCTTC
CASSAPGQGGYGYTF
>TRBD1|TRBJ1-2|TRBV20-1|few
TGCAGTGCAACCGGGACAGGCTCTAAGTTCGGCGGCTACACCTTC
CSATGTGSKFGGYTF
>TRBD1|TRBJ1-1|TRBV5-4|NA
TGTGCCACCGGACAGGGGAAACGCTCTGAAGCTTTCTTT
CATGQGKRSEAFF
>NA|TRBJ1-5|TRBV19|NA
TGTGCCAGTAGTATAGTGGACACGGCGGGCGCAGGGCAGCCCCAGCATTTT
CASSIVDTAGAGQPQHF
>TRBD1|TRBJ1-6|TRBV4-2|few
TGTGCCAGCAGCTGGGGGTACGGGACAGTTACCTCACCCCTCCACTTT
CASSWGYGTVTSPLHF
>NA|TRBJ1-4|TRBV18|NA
TGTGCCAGCTCACCAGGTCAGGACAAACTGTTTTTT
CASSPGQDKLFF
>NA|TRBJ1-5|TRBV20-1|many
TGCAGTGCTAGTTCGGGGTTGGATCAGCCCCAGCATTTT
CSASSGLDQPQHF
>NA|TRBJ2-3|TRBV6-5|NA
TGTGCCAGCAGTTATCAGGTGGTCTCCGCAGATACGCAGTATTTT
CASSYQVVSADTQYF
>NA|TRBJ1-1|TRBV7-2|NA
TGTGCCAGCAGCCGAAACCGACAGGAGAACACTGAAGCTTTCTTT
CASSRNRQENTEAFF
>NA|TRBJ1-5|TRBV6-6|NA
TGTGCCAGCAGTTTGTCCCGGGACCCCTATAGCAATCAGCCCCAGCATTTT
CASSLSRDPYSNQPQHF
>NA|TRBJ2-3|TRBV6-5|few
TGTGCCAGCAGTTACTCGAGAAGGGGGTATGGCACAGATACGCAGTATTTT
CASSYSRRGYGTDTQYF
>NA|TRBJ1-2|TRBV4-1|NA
TGCGCCAGCAGCCAAGTGTTGTGGGAAATAACTACTTTACCAGCGATCTATGGCTACACCTTC
CASSQVLWEITTLPAIYGYTF
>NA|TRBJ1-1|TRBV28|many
TGTGCCAGCAGCCTTGTGGGAGCTTCTTTCCCGACTGAAGCTTTCTTT
CASSLVGASFPTEAFF
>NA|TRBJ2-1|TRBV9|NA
TGTGCCAGCAGCGTATTAGGCGCCGCTGCCTACAATGAGCAGTTCTTC
CASSVLGAAAYNEQFF
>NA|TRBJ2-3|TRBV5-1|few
TGCGCCAGCTCCCCGGCAGGGTGGACAGATACGCAGTATTTT
CASSPAGWTDTQYF
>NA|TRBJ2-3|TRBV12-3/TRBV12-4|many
TGTGCCAGCAGCCCAACAGGGACCTGGGATACGCAGTATTTT
CASSPTGTWDTQYF
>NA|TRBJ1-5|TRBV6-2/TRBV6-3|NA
TGTGCCAGCAGTTACGGGAATAGCAATCAGCCCCAGCATTTT
CASSYGNSNQPQHF
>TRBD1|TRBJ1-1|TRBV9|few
TGTGCCAGCAGTGGGGACAGGGGTTCGGACACTGAAGCTTTCTTT
CASSGDRGSDTEAFF
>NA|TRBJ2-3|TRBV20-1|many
TGCAGTGGCCCCATCGCAGATACGCAGTATTTT
CSGPIADTQYF
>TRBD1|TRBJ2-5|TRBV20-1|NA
TGCAGTGCTAGAGATACAGGGGGCGCGGGGGAGACCCAGTACTTC
CSARDTGGAGETQYF
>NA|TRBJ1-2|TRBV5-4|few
TGTGCCAGCAGCTTTGGGGACCCAAACTATGGCTACACCTTC
CASSFGDPNYGYTF
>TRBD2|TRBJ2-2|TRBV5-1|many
TGCGCCAGCAGCCATGGACTAGCTTACACCGGGGAGCTGTTTTTT
CASSHGLAYTGELFF
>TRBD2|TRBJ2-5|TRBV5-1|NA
TGCGCCAGCAGCTTGGACCCGACGGGGGGGGAGACCCAGTACTTC
CASSLDPTGGETQYF
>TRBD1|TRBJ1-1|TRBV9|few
TGTGCCAGCAGTCCCACCAGGGGGGTGGTCACTGAAGCTTTCTTT
CASSPTRGVVTEAFF
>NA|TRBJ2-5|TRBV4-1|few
TGCGCCAGCAGCCAATTCTCTGGCGGGGTCCAAGAGACCCAGTACTTC
CASSQFSGGVQETQYF
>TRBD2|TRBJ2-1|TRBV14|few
TGTGCCAGCAGCCGACTAGCGGGGGTCTACAATGAGCAGTTCTTC
CASSRLAGVYNEQFF
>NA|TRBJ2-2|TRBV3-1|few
TGTGCCAGCAGCCAAGATAGGCAGGGAGGCACCGGGGAGCTGTTTTTT
CASSQDRQGGTGELFF
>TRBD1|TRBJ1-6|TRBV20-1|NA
TGCAGTGCTAGGAAGGGACAGGGGAAGTGGAATTCACCCCTCCACTTT
CSARKGQGKWNSPLHF
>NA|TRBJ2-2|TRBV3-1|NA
TGTGCCAGCAGCCAAGGTTCAGGCACCGGGGAGCTGTTTTTT
CASSQGSGTGELFF
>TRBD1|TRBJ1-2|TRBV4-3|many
TGCGCCAGCAGCCCTCGGACAGGGGGCGGCTACACCTTC
CASSPRTGGGYTF